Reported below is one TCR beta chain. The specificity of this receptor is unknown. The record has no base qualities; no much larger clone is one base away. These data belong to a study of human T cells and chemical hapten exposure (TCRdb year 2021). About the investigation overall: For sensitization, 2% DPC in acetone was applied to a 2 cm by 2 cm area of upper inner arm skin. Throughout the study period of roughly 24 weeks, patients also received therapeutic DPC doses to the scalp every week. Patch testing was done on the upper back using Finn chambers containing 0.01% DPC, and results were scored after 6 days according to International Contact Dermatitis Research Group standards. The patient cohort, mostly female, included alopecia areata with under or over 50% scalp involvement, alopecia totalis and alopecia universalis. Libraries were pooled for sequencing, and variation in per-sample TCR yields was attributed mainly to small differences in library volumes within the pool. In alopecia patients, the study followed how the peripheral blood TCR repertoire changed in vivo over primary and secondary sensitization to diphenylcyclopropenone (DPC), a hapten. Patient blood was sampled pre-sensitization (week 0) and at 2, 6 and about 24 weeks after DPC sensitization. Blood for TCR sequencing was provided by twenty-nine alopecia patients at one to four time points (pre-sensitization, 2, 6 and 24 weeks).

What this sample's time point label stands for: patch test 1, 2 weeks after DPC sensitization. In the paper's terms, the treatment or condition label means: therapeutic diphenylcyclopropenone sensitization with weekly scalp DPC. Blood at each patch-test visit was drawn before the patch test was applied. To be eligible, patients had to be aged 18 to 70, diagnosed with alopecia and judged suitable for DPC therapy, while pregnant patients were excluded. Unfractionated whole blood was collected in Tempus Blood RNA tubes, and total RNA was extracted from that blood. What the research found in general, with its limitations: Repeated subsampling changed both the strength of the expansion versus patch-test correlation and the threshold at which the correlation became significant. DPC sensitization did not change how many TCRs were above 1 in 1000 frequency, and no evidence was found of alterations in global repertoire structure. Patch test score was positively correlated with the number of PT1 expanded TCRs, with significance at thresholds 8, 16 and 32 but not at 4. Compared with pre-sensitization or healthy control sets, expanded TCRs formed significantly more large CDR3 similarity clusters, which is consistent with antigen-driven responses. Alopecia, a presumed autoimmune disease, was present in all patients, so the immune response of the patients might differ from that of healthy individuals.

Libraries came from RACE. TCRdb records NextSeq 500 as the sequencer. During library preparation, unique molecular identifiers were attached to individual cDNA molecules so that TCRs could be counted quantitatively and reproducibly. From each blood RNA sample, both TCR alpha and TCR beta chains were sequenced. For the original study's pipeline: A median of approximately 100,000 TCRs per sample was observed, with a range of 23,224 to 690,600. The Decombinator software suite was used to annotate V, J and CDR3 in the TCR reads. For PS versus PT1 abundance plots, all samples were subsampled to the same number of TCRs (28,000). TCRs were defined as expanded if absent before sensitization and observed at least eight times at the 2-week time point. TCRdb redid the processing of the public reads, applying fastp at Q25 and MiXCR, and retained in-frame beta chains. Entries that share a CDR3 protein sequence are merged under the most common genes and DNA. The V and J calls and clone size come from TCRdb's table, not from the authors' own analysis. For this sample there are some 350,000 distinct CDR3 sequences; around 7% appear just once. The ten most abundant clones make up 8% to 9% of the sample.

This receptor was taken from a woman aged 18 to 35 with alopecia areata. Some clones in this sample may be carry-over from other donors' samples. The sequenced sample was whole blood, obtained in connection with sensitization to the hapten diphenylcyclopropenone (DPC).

The sequenced DNA is TGCAGTGCTCGCCGCGAGGGGGCAGGGGGTCAGCCCCAGCATTTT. This sequence encodes CSARREGAGGQPQHF. The chain is assembled from TRBV20-1 and TRBJ1-5; 7 bases in the junction line up with TRBD1. Its CDR3 holds 15 amino acids, cysteine through phenylalanine. The sequence is cut down to CDR3 DNA, 45 bases in frame from base 1. Relative to germline, V is missing 5 bases and J is missing 6 bases, with 13 bases of the junction outside any gene match. CDR1 and CDR2 were assigned from the germline V gene (reference sequence) as DFQATT and SNEGSKA.